The 4 T cell receptor beta chains in this list originate from one sample, sequenced in a study of chronic HIV infection and antiretroviral therapy. TCRdb reprocessed the 5' RACE reads with MiXCR, giving one entry per CDR3 protein. The table lists some 46,000 distinct CDR3 sequences, 15% to 20% of them singletons. The source material was peripheral blood. The receptors come from an adult who had HIV and had not received antiretroviral therapy, or was an uninfected healthy control (not recorded which).

This clonotype has just a few counts. One junction end disagrees with the germline gene, perhaps due to a read error. The chain uses TRBV5-1 and TRBJ2-7; 9 nucleotides agree with TRBD1. Germline loops: CDR1 SGHRS, CDR2 YFSETQ. The CDR3 runs to 16 residues. The CDR3 is CASSSQAGTGYYEQYF. Here the CDR3 DNA reads TGTGCCAGCAGTTCCCAGGCCGGGACAGGGTACTACGAGCAGTACTTC.

This clonotype has a handful of counts. The chain uses TRBV15 and TRBJ2-7; D ambiguous. Trimming took 0 bases from V and 3 from J, leaving 9 bases between them. The CDR3 extends over 14 amino acids. Germline V gene data show CDR1 as LNHNV and CDR2 as YYDKDF (reference sequence). The CDR3, as DNA: TGTGCCACCAGCAGAGAACGTCATTTCTACGAGCAGTACTTC. As protein: CATSRERHFYEQYF.

The chain links TRBV29-1 to TRBJ1-5, with 12 bases aligning to TRBD1. The junction had 8 bases not matched to a gene; V was cut back by 7 bases and J by 7 bases. CDR1 and CDR2 (germline): SQVTM, ANQGSEA. The CDR3 has 14 residues. CDR3 in amino acids: CSAGGQGAGQPQHF. In DNA, the CDR3 is TGCAGCGCTGGGGGACAGGGGGCTGGGCAGCCCCAGCATTTT.

This clonotype was seen a handful of times. The genes are TRBV29-1 and TRBJ1-2; 7 bases agree with TRBD1. The CDR3 loop spans 13 amino acids. V lost 5 bases to trimming and J lost 6 bases; unmatched junction nucleotides: 9. Germline-derived CDR1 and CDR2 are SQVTM and ANQGSEA. The CDR3 DNA follows: TGCAGCGTTAACAGGGGTCTAAAGGATGGCTACACCTTC. It translates to CSVNRGLKDGYTF.